The 7 T cell receptor beta chains listed next were all sequenced from one sample in a study of cytomegalovirus exposure and HLA in healthy donors. The PCR contained 60 Vbeta and 13 Jbeta primers. This table comes from immunoSEQ multiplex PCR, and its TCRdb copy is limited to in-frame clones, with some not included. The sample contains around 130,000 clones, roughly 8.3% of which appear only once. The sample taken for sequencing was PBMCs. All receptors derive from a man in his forties in good health and CMV-seronegative.

The CDR3 sequence is CASSLGLDSGELFF. CDR3 nucleotide sequence: TGCGCCAGCAGCTTAGGTCTAGACTCCGGGGAGCTGTTTTTT. V and J are TRBV5-1 and TRBJ2-2; D gene unclear. CDR1 and CDR2 from the germline V gene are SGHRS and YFSETQ. This CDR3 comprises 14 residues. Trimming shortened V by 2 bases and J by 6 bases, and 11 bases separated the two germline ends.

CDR3 sequence: CASSLDRGVNEQFF. The DNA for the CDR3 is TGCGCCAGCAGCTTGGATAGGGGCGTCAATGAGCAGTTCTTC. This chain links TRBV5-1 with TRBJ2-1, with D maybe TRBD1 (5 bases). The CDR3 runs to 14 residues. Trimming cost V 0 bases and J 6 bases, with 10 bases left between them. Germline CDR1 SGHRS, CDR2 YFSETQ.

The CDR3 is CASSGVRAYNSPLHF. The CDR3 DNA sequence: TGTGCCAGCAGCGGGGTCAGAGCCTATAATTCACCCCTCCACTTT. The gene calls are TRBV2 and TRBJ1-6; D unresolved. The CDR3 is 15 amino acids. Deletions cut 6 bases from V and 2 bases from J, with 11 bases between. Germline V gene data show CDR1 as SNHLY and CDR2 as FYNNEI.

This clone was detected a few times. This chain uses TRBV4-3 with TRBJ2-5; weak D call: TRBD2 (5 bases). Germline V lookup: CDR1 LGHNA, CDR2 YSLEER. Trimming cost V 5 bases and J 4 bases, with 23 bases left between them. This CDR3 has 17 residues. The CDR3 DNA is TGCGCCAGCAGCTTGTCGGAGATACTAGACGAAGGAGAGACCCAGTACTTC. Encoded protein: CASSLSEILDEGETQYF.

This clone was seen a few times. This chain uses TRBV5-1 with TRBJ2-7; 8 bases match TRBD1. Germline CDR1 and CDR2: SGHRS and YFSETQ. After removal of 4 bases from V and 5 bases from J, the junction contained 11 bases not matched to a gene. CDR3 size: 15 residues. CDR3 residues: CASSNGQGQRDEQYF. CDR3 DNA sequence: TGCGCCAGCAGCAACGGACAGGGTCAACGCGACGAGCAGTACTTC.

There are a few counts of this clone. The CDR3 loop reads CASSREMSLAGANVLTF. The CDR3 DNA reads TGTGCCAGCTCACGAGAAATGAGTCTGGCTGGGGCCAACGTCCTGACTTTC. This chain uses TRBV18 with TRBJ2-6, with unresolved D. The length of the CDR3 is 17 residues. Trimming left V 4 bases short and J 2 bases short, with 15 bases between. Germline V lookup: CDR1 KGHSH, CDR2 LQKENI.

This clone has only a few counts. The chain recombines TRBV4-1 with TRBJ2-7; D is unclear. This CDR3 is built from 12 residues. The V end lost 0 bases, the J end lost 3 bases, and 3 bases lay between the germline ends. Looked up from germline, CDR1 is MGHRA and CDR2 is YSYEKL. The DNA of the CDR3 is TGCGCCAGCAGCCAAGAGAGCTACGAGCAGTACTTC. This translates into CASSQESYEQYF.